The present T cell receptor (beta chain) was sequenced within a study of early T cells in non-severe SARS-CoV-2 infection. Across the study: Sequencing of unsorted whole blood was done on bulk RNA, leaving chains unpaired. Study observations and caveats: VDJdb-based matching was biased toward anti-spike CD8 responses and missed private and CD4 specificities.

Attached unique molecular identifiers marked individual cDNA molecules. TCRdb reanalysed the 5' RACE reads using MiXCR and keeps one entry per CDR3 protein. The sample lists under 45,000 distinct CDR3 sequences, roughly 5% seen once, with about 6% in the top ten. Looked up from germline, CDR1 is SGHAT and CDR2 is FQNNGV. The CDR3 spans 17 residues. After removal of 2 bases from V and 3 bases from J, the junction contained 9 bases not matched to a gene. Points on this clonotype: Its antigen is still unknown.

The sample consisted of whole blood, taken at baseline. The receptor was derived from an adult who was a healthcare worker with PCR-confirmed SARS-CoV-2 infection or an uninfected control (not recorded which). This chain joins TRBV11-2 and TRBJ2-2; 7 bases agree with TRBD2. CDR3 loop: CASSLNLRLADTGELFF. The CDR3 region has the DNA TGTGCCAGCAGCTTAAACCTTCGGCTAGCGGACACCGGGGAGCTGTTTTTT.